The entry below describes one T cell receptor (beta chain). The clone's antigen remains unknown. No much larger clone is present one base from it, and per-base qualities are unavailable. These data are taken from a study of cytomegalovirus exposure and HLA in healthy donors (dated by TCRdb to about 2017). At the level of the whole study: In an earlier analysis of some 550 of the donors, 250 to 350 Gb of sequence data and some 100 million unique TCR beta sequences from about 179 million T cells were reported. An early release that covered 500 to 800 HLA-typed donors contained 300 to 350 gigabases of sequencing data and 85 million to 100 million unique TCR sequences. Among the approximately 420 genotyped donors, 75% to 90% belonged to the genetic ancestry cluster associated with self-reported Caucasian donors. In the later analysis, no new phenotypic data were used to find candidate immune exposures; instead, reliance was placed on TCR beta sequences and their occurrence across donors. All discovery cohort repertoires had been generated using a single sequencing platform. On average, roughly 250,000 unique TCR beta nucleotide sequences were sequenced per donor among a few hundred genotyped donors of the cohort, with 15% to 20% of those sequences being non-productive. HLA typing covered class I and class II loci at four-digit resolution. The aim of the study was to test whether cataloging public T cell receptors could identify signatures of past pathogen exposure. Typing coverage differed by locus: A, B, C, DRB1 and DQB1 were typed in about 620-630 donors, DQA1 in about 500, DPA1 in roughly 590, and DPB1 in just under 480. In a later analysis, previously published TCR beta repertoires from about 640 donors were re-analyzed and high-resolution HLA genotyping was added so that TCR occurrence patterns could be studied. To predict cytomegalovirus infection status, the study brought together high-throughput TCR immunosequencing, statistical association of individual TCRs with disease status, and machine learning. Four to six DR-DQ haplotypes were handled as single units for association and clustering because linkage in the cohort was strong. A later genetic analysis took genome-wide SNP genotypes for 398 of the 666 donors and used that subset as a discovery cohort. An earlier analysis of around 580 of the donors used high-throughput TCR beta sequencing to judge whether each TCR beta V gene segment behaved as functional or pseudogenic. Donor age, sex, ethnicity and CMV serostatus were collected together with the repertoire data. Besides the first cohort of about 730 subjects, a separate validation cohort made up of 120 different subjects was used. The study used immunosequencing to profile the T cell repertoires of under 700 subjects and linked those repertoires to cytomegalovirus serostatus.

Results and caveats for the whole study, not just this receptor: Cytomegalovirus status was reported to be diagnosed by the classifier with high specificity and sensitivity in both the original and validation cohorts. A further reported finding was that TCR beta sequences accurately predicted the HLA-A and HLA-B alleles for most subjects in the first cohort. An earlier analysis of around 500 of the donors showed that most TCR beta V segments appeared in productive rearrangements either about 87% or about 30% of the time, which broadly matched IMGT annotations. Presence/absence analyses assumed roughly uniform sequencing depth across donors, an assumption that may not hold. For the cohort, immune exposure information was limited to CMV serostatus. Specific HLA alleles were associated with around 18,000 TCR beta sequences at a false discovery rate of 0.05 in a later analysis. According to a later analysis, most CMV-associated TCR beta chains appeared to be HLA-restricted, and the HLA associations seemed to be driven largely by CMV exposure. In a later genetic analysis, a missense DCLRE1C variant was associated with V-gene and J-gene trimming of TCR beta chains, and the association was replicated in an independent cohort. Several of the top co-occurrence clusters appeared to be linked to parvovirus B19, influenza, CMV and Epstein-Barr virus, according to a later analysis. A cluster of highly shared sequence variants was judged likely to represent a technical artifact of the sequencing pipeline. In a later analysis, HLA-associated TCR beta chains showed more clonal expansion and lower generation probabilities than non-associated chains that were equally common. Most TCR sequences were observed very rarely across donors, whereas some public TCRs were present in many individuals. Because counts were too low, roughly 18 rarely observed V segments, including chromosome 9 orphons, were left out of the earlier analysis of 500 to 750 of the donors. In vitro tests confirmed that a few of the cytomegalovirus-associated TCR beta chains recognize cytomegalovirus antigens. Correlated functional status among segregating V segments might reflect linkage disequilibrium, but an unknown experimental factor could not be ruled out. Because HLA typing was missing for some donors at each locus, association tests included only the typed subset. According to a later analysis, TCR association rates differed among HLA loci, with DRB1 alleles showing the most associated TCRs and HLA-C alleles showing the fewest. A later genetic analysis reported fewer N-insertions in productive TCRs among donors in an Asian-associated ancestry cluster than the approximately 670-donor mean. When HLA alleles, especially DR and DQ, strongly co-occurred, TCR associations were difficult to assign to individual alleles. The cohort was sequenced for TCR beta chains only, and without alpha or paired-chain data the features that could be detected were limited. The authors suggested that the approach could potentially be generalized to other disease states and immunological phenotypes. The study gave a list of 150 to 200 TCR beta chains associated with cytomegalovirus.

Receptors were amplified or captured by the immunoSEQ multiplex PCR assay. A mixture of 60 forward primers for TCR Vbeta segments and 13 reverse primers for TCR Jbeta segments was used in the multiplex PCR. The CDR3 region of rearranged TCR beta genes was amplified from genomic DNA by a multiplex PCR assay. Amplified TCR beta libraries were sequenced as 87-base-pair reads on the Illumina HiSeq System. Regarding the original processing steps: A later analysis counted about 82 million unique TCR beta chains across the 666 repertoires, and 9 million to 14 million of these chains were shared by at least two donors. Raw reads were error-corrected and collapsed into unique sequences by a nearest-neighbor algorithm in which closely related sequences were merged to remove PCR and sequencing errors. CDR3 sequences were aligned to IMGT reference sequences to assign V, D and J gene segments. For a sequence to be retained, at least a six-nucleotide match to both a V gene segment and a J gene segment was required. Rearrangements were called productive when the CDR3 lacked stop codons and stayed in frame with V and J; all others were non-productive. CDR3 was defined by IMGT convention, running from the second conserved V-encoded cysteine to the conserved J-encoded phenylalanine. In an earlier analysis of around 600 of the donors, sequences lacking an unambiguous match to a single V gene segment were excluded. An earlier analysis of fewer than 750 of the donors called V segments functional above 56.7% productive rearrangements and segregating when the between-donor standard deviation exceeded 5%. A statistical classification framework was developed to diagnose cytomegalovirus status using the catalog of TCR beta chain sequences. In a later analysis, TCR nucleotide sequences were compared against IMGT/GENE-DB human TR gene sequences so that V and J genes could be assigned. The TCRdist pipeline was used in a later analysis to assign CDR3 sequences and most-parsimonious VDJ recombination scenarios. A later analysis defined each TCR beta chain by its CDR3 amino acid sequence plus V-gene family, and excluded reads lacking a unique V-gene family. As a way to deal with suspected cross-contamination and a sequencing artifact, a later analysis dropped 450 to 600 nucleotide sequences that were highly shared and had low generation probability. For each public chain, a later analysis derived a clonal expansion index from normalized ranks of inferred template counts within each repertoire. In a later analysis, generation probabilities were computed with a VDJ recombination model fitted to out-of-frame rearrangements, and the resulting probabilities were checked against IGoR. A later analysis scored TCR-TCR, TCR-HLA and TCR-CMV co-occurrence with hypergeometric tests, applying a repertoire-size bias correction to TCR pairs. In a later analysis, false discovery rates were estimated by permuting HLA or CMV assignments 20 times. In a later analysis, co-occurring TCRs were grouped with DBSCAN, and TCRdist sequence similarity was added when clustering was performed within HLA-allele-positive subsets. Repertoires with fewer than 30,000 or more than 120,000 public chains were left out of co-occurrence clustering, as were about 5 repertoires with anomalous nucleotide sharing. TCRdb re-hosts the immuneACCESS table, in-frame sequences only. Its copies lack some clones; in the studies checked, an unresolved V gene accounts for under half of them, and the cause for the rest is not known. For V, J and clone size, that table is used; D and trimming come from the DNA. The sample table holds under 150,000 clones, of which around 81% were seen once. The top ten clonotypes cover about 3.8% of the sample.

The cohort comprised hundreds of healthy bone marrow donors. At the time of sampling, all cohort members were nominally healthy, though unrecorded immune exposures were likely present. The donor was CMV seronegative and was included in the group of about 400 seronegative cohort members. Each donor provided a peripheral blood sample, and peripheral blood mononuclear cells were used for TCR beta sequencing. Genomic DNA was extracted from the blood cell samples with the Qiagen DNeasy Blood Extraction Kit. The sequence was collected from a woman aged 25-40 years in good health and CMV-seronegative. Sequencing was performed on PBMCs.

The CDR3 region has the sequence CASSLDVAGVYEQYF. DNA sequence: TGCGCCAGCAGCTTGGATGTTGCGGGAGTCTACGAGCAGTACTTC. The rearrangement combines TRBV5-1 with TRBJ2-7; the central 7 bases match TRBD2. As encoded in the germline V gene, CDR1 is SGHRS while CDR2 is YFSETQ. The CDR3 contains 15 residues, cysteine and phenylalanine counted. Only CDR3 DNA is held: 45 bases, read in frame from base 1. V is cut back by 0 bases and J by 3 bases, with 6 bases in the junction unmatched. The full variable domain, with segments outside the CDR3 supplied by the reference TRBV5-1 and TRBJ2-7 proteins, appears as KAGVTQTPRYLIKTRGQQVTLSCSPISGHRSVSWYQQTPGQGLQFLFEYFSETQRNKGNFPGRFSGRQFSNSRSEMNVSTLELGDSALYLCASSLDVAGVYEQYFGPGTRLTVT.